This passage covers 17 T cell receptor beta chains from one sample sequenced in a study of blood T cell repertoires in COVID-19. TCRdb keeps only in-frame clones here, not all; method: immunoSEQ multiplex PCR. The sample lists 120,000 or so clones, less than 75% occurring once. The sample consisted of peripheral blood. These receptors were taken from a woman aged 55-75 years with acute or convalescent COVID-19.

The chain carries TRBV2 and TRBJ1-3, with D possibly TRBD1 on 6 matching bases. The germline V and J ends were trimmed by 8 bases and 8 bases, with 16 bases remaining between them. The CDR3 extends over 13 amino acids. From germline, CDR1 is SNHLY and CDR2 FYNNEI. The chain's CDR3 is CASLRDIGHTIYF. CDR3 nucleotide sequence: TGTGCCAGCCTACGGGACATAGGACACACCATATATTTT.

The J gene is TRBJ1-2, the V gene TRBV30; D unclear. Trimming took 5 bases from V and 6 from J, leaving 16 bases between them. The CDR3 is 13 residues long. Germline V gives CDR1 GTSNPN, CDR2 SVGIG (reference sequence). CDR3 protein: CAWAKRAADGYTF. The DNA for the CDR3 is TGTGCCTGGGCCAAACGCGCCGCGGATGGCTACACCTTC.

The chain employs TRBV7-8 and TRBJ2-3; D uncertain. Between the trimmed V and J ends, which lost 5 bases and 8 bases, there was a span of 11 bases. The CDR3 has 12 amino acids. CDR1 and CDR2 (germline): SGHVS, FQNEAQ. The CDR3 region has the DNA TGTGCCAGCAGCCCCAGTCCAACTACGCAGTATTTT. Protein: CASSPSPTTQYF.

V is TRBV7-2 and J is TRBJ2-4; the D gene is possibly TRBD1 (6 bases). The V and J ends lost 5 bases and 3 bases respectively, with 20 bases between them. The CDR3 totals 17 residues. Per the germline V gene, CDR1 is SGHTA and CDR2 is FQGNSA. CDR3 region: CASSEDRPLVDKNIQYF. CDR3 coding DNA: TGTGCCAGCAGCGAAGACAGGCCCCTCGTGGACAAAAACATTCAGTACTTC.

The V gene is TRBV24-1, the J gene TRBJ1-1; no clear D gene. Germline V gene data show CDR1 as KGHDR and CDR2 as SFDVKD. The CDR3 contains 13 residues. V shed 2 bases and J shed 8 bases, with 11 bases lying between them. The CDR3, as DNA: TGTGCCACCAGTGATTCCCTAAAGAGAGAAGCTTTCTTT. Encoded protein: CATSDSLKREAFF.

The chain combines TRBV6-5 with TRBJ1-1; D uncertain. The CDR3 has 11 residues. Germline lookup yields CDR1 MNHEY and CDR2 SVGAGI. Trimming shortened V by 6 bases and J by 8 bases, and 10 bases separated the two germline ends. CDR3 in amino acids: CASRGGQEAFF. CDR3 DNA: TGTGCCAGCAGGGGAGGCCAAGAAGCTTTCTTT.

The chain employs TRBV19 and TRBJ1-3, with D unclear. V lost 6 bases to trimming and J lost 1 base, with 10 bases between them. The germline V gene encodes CDR1 LNHDA and CDR2 SQIVND (reference sequence). The CDR3 is 14 amino acids. The CDR3 sequence is CASRFGPSGNTIYF. Written as DNA, the CDR3 is TGTGCCAGTAGATTTGGCCCGTCTGGAAACACCATATATTTT.

The count of this clone is one. The chain links TRBV6-5 to TRBJ1-5; D not resolved. Germline CDR1 reads MNHEY; CDR2 reads SVGAGI. This CDR3 comprises 14 residues. V was trimmed by 10 bases and J by 5 bases, leaving 18 bases between them. CDR3 sequence: CATRYRVFDQPQHF. CDR3 coding DNA: TGTGCCACCAGATACCGGGTCTTTGATCAGCCCCAGCATTTT.

The chain's CDR3 is CASSLGAGHPLHF. The CDR3 DNA sequence: TGTGCCAGCAGCCTTGGGGCAGGGCACCCCCTCCACTTT. The chain joins TRBV11-3 to TRBJ1-6, with a tentative D call TRBD1 (5 bases). The ends were cut back, 5 bases at V and 13 bases at J, with 15 bases in the middle. The CDR3 contains 13 residues. Germline V gene sequence: CDR1 SGHNT, CDR2 YENEEA.

J is TRBJ1-6 and V is TRBV28; TRBD1 aligns across 7 bases. V dropped 9 bases and J dropped 10; count of bases not matched to a gene: 15. This CDR3 has 15 residues. Germline values: CDR1 MDHEN, CDR2 SYDVKM. CDR3 in DNA: TGTGCCAGTTTTAACCAAGGGGGCTTCAGATCACCCCTCCACTTT. This translates into CASFNQGGFRSPLHF.

The rearrangement joins TRBV7-2 to TRBJ1-2, with 8 bases matching TRBD1. This CDR3 is 14 amino acids long. V shed 5 bases, J shed 6 bases, and the junction held 8 bases outside the gene matches. From germline, CDR1 is SGHTA and CDR2 FQGNSA. CDR3 sequence reads: CASSPKQGGDGYTF. In DNA form, the CDR3 reads TGTGCCAGCAGCCCAAAACAGGGGGGAGATGGCTACACCTTC.

The chain carries TRBV6-5 and TRBJ1-2, with D hard to call. Looked up from germline, CDR1 is MNHEY and CDR2 is SVGAGI. The V end was cut by 5 bases, the J end by 8 bases, with 15 bases between. The CDR3 length is 13 residues. The CDR3, as DNA: TGTGCCAGCAGTCCGAGGCGGGAAGTAGGCTACACCTTC. This codes for CASSPRREVGYTF.

This clone was counted only a few times. This chain links TRBV27 with TRBJ2-7, with TRBD1 identical over 11 bases. The V segment lost 3 bases and the J segment 0 bases; nucleotides outside the gene matches: 7. From germline, CDR1 is MNHEY and CDR2 SMNVEV (reference sequence). This CDR3 is built from 17 residues. The DNA of the CDR3 is TGTGCCAGCAGTTTGGGACAGGGGGGATCAGGCTCCTACGAGCAGTACTTC. The encoded protein is CASSLGQGGSGSYEQYF.

The V and J genes are TRBV18 and TRBJ2-3; TRBD2 might be the D (5 bases). This CDR3 region has 15 residues. Germline V CDR1 and CDR2: KGHSH, LQKENI. V gave up 3 bases and J gave up 2 bases, with 12 bases separating them. CDR3 residues: CASSPRADYTDTQYF. The CDR3 DNA reads TGTGCCAGCTCACCGCGGGCTGACTACACAGATACGCAGTATTTT.

This clone was counted only a few times. The V call is TRBV30, the J call TRBJ1-1; tentatively, D is TRBD1 (6 bases). Germline assignment: CDR1 GTSNPN and CDR2 SVGIG (reference sequence). Trimming took 3 bases from V and 5 from J, leaving 16 bases between them. The CDR3 consists of 14 residues. CDR3 coding DNA: TGTGCCTGGAGAAGAATAGGGGGTCCTACTGAAGCTTTCTTT. The encoded protein is CAWRRIGGPTEAFF.

This chain uses TRBV5-1 with TRBJ2-5, with 9 bases matching TRBD1. Germline trimming cut 3 bases from V and 6 bases from J; bases unmatched to any gene: 6. The CDR3 runs to 14 residues. CDR1 SGHRS and CDR2 YFSETQ come from the germline V gene. The chain's CDR3 is CASSYGTGWQTQYF. As DNA, the CDR3 is TGCGCCAGCAGCTACGGGACAGGGTGGCAGACCCAGTACTTC.

The chain couples TRBV4-3 to TRBJ2-1, with 8 positions matching TRBD2. The CDR3 totals 16 residues. V shed 2 bases and J 12 bases; nucleotides not matched to a gene: 15. Germline assignment: CDR1 LGHNA and CDR2 YSLEER. The CDR3 spells CASSQFSGGGRVGQFF. CDR3 in DNA: TGCGCCAGCAGCCAATTCAGCGGGGGTGGCCGCGTAGGGCAGTTCTTC.